The text below deals with one T cell receptor beta chain. Its antigen remains unknown. The data derive from a study of OX40 agonist ivuxolimab in advanced cancers. Broader study findings: CD8+ T cells averaged more expanded clones than CD4+.

The table came from immunoSEQ multiplex PCR; TCRdb's copy has only in-frame clones and leaves some out. The data contain some 74,000 clones, roughly 86% of them singletons. The germline V gene encodes CDR1 SEHNR and CDR2 FQNEAQ (reference sequence). The CDR3 totals 17 residues. The V and J ends lost 5 bases and 0 bases, in that order; junction bases with no gene match: 9. The sequence was obtained from an adult with an advanced solid tumor such as melanoma, head and neck, liver or kidney cancer. The rearrangement uses TRBV7-9 and TRBJ1-5; TRBD1 agrees at 8 bases. The source material was CD4+ or CD8+ T cells sorted from blood, sampled in a trial of the OX40 agonist ivuxolimab. CDR3 sequence (DNA): TGTGCCAGCAGCGCCGGGACAGGTGTCTTTAGCAATCAGCCCCAGCATTTT. This gives the protein CASSAGTGVFSNQPQHF.